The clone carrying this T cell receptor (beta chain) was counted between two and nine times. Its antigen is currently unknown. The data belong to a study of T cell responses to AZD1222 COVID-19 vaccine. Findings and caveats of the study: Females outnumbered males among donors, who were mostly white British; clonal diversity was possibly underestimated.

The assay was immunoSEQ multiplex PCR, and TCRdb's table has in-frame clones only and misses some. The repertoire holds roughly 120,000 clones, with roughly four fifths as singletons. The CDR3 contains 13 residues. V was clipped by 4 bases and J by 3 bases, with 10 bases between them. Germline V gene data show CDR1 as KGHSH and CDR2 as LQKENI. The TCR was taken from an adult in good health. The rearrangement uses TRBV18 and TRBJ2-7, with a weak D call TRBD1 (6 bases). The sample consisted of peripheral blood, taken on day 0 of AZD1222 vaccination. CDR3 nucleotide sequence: TGTGCCAGCTCACTACAGGGTGGCTACGAGCAGTACTTC. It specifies CASSLQGGYEQYF. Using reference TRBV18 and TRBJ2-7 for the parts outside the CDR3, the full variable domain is NAGVMQNPRHLVRRRGQEARLRCSPMKGHSHVYWYRQLPEEGLKFMVYLQKENIIDESGMPKERFSAEFPKEGPSILRIQQVVRGDSAAYFCASSLQGGYEQYFGPGTRLTVT.